The TCR beta chain described here comes from a study of blood T cell repertoires in COVID-19. In the study overall: The analysed material was cDNA or gDNA that came from T cells, B-cell-depleted T cells, or PBMCs.

TCRdb keeps only in-frame clones here, not all; method: immunoSEQ multiplex PCR. Of fewer than 250,000 clones detected, around nine tenths appear once; the ten largest clones hold more than 4.5%. What was sequenced was peripheral blood. This TCR came from a woman in her forties with acute or convalescent COVID-19.

CDR3 coding DNA: TGTGCCAGCAGCTTCGACAGGGTTAACTATGGCTACACCTTC. Translating gives CASSFDRVNYGYTF. The J gene is TRBJ1-2, the V gene TRBV5-8; TRBD1 agrees at 7 bases. This CDR3 is built from 14 residues. From germline, CDR1 is SGHTS and CDR2 YDEGEE. The V segment lost 2 bases and the J segment 1 base; nucleotides outside the gene matches: 2.